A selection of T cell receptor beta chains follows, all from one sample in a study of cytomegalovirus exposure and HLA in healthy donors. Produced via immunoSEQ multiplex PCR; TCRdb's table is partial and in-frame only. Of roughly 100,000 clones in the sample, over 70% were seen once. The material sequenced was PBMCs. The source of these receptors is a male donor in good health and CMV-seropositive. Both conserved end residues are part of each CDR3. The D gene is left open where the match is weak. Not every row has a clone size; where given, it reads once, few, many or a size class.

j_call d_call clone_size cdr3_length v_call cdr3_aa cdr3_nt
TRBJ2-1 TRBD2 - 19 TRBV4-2 CASSQALGTSGDINNEQFF TGTGCCAGCAGCCAAGCCCTGGGGACTAGCGGGGATATTAACAATGAGCAGTTCTTC
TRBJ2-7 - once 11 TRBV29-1 CGPRPDREQYF TGCGGGCCGCGACCCGATCGCGAGCAGTACTTC
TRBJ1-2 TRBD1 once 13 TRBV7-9 CASSPGQVYGYTF TGTGCCAGCAGCCCCGGACAGGTCTATGGCTACACCTTC
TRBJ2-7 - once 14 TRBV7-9 CASSFQDSSYEQYF TGTGCCAGCAGCTTTCAGGACAGCTCCTACGAGCAGTACTTC
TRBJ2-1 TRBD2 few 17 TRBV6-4 CASSDSALAGGHNEQFF TGTGCCAGCAGTGACTCGGCTCTAGCGGGAGGGCACAATGAGCAGTTCTTC
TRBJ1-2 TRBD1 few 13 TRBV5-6 CASSLGQGGGYTF TGTGCCAGCAGCTTGGGACAGGGGGGTGGCTACACCTTC
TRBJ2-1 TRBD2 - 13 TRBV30 CAWDSGSYNEQLF TGTGCCTGGGACAGCGGGAGCTACAATGAGCAGCTCTTC
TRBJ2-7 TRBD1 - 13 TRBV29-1 CSVGRDRAYEQYF TGCAGCGTTGGGAGGGACAGGGCTTACGAGCAGTACTTC
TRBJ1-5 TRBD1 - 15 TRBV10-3 CAISVSGGGNQPQHF TGTGCCATCAGTGTCTCAGGGGGCGGCAATCAGCCCCAGCATTTT
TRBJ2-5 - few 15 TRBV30 CAWSESGSLRETQYF TGTGCCTGGAGCGAGTCCGGGAGTTTACGGGAGACCCAGTACTTC
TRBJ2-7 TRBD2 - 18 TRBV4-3 CASSQTILGVAGNYEQYF TGCGCCAGCAGCCAAACCATACTCGGGGTAGCGGGGAACTACGAGCAGTACTTC
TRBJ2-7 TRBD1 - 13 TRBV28 CASTGGGFYEQYF TGTGCCAGCACAGGGGGCGGATTTTACGAGCAGTACTTC
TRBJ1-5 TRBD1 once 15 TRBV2 CASFPGQGRVQPQHF TGTGCCAGCTTCCCGGGACAGGGGAGGGTTCAGCCCCAGCATTTT
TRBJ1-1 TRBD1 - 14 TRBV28 CASSLDRGDTEAFF TGTGCCAGCAGTTTGGACAGGGGTGACACTGAAGCTTTCTTT
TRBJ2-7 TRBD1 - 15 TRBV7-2 CASSLGQGVMNEQYF TGTGCCAGCAGCTTAGGACAGGGGGTGATGAACGAGCAGTACTTC
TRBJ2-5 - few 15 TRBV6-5 CASSYSPQFQETQYF TGTGCCAGCAGTTACTCCCCCCAGTTCCAAGAGACCCAGTACTTC
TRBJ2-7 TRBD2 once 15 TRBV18 CASSPIAGYSYEQYF TGTGCCAGCTCACCAATAGCGGGGTACTCCTACGAGCAGTACTTC
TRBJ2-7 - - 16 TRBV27 CASSFIRTQKDYEQYF TGTGCCAGCAGTTTCATAAGGACTCAGAAGGATTACGAGCAGTACTTC
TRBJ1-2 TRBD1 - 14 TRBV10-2 CASSGTGTAGGYTF TGCGCCAGCAGTGGAACCGGGACAGCCGGCGGCTACACCTTC
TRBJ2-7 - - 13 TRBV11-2 CASSLPRVPEQYF TGTGCCAGCAGCTTACCCAGGGTTCCTGAGCAGTACTTC
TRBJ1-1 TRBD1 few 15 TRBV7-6 CASSVLGTGNTEAFF TGTGCCAGCAGCGTACTCGGGACAGGAAACACTGAAGCTTTCTTT
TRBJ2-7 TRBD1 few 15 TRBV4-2 CASSQWTGDPYEQYF TGTGCCAGCAGCCAATGGACAGGGGACCCCTACGAGCAGTACTTC
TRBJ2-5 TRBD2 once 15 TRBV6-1 CASLSGLAGEETQYF TGTGCCAGCCTATCCGGACTAGCGGGAGAAGAGACCCAGTACTTC
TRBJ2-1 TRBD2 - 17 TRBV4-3 CASSQVAASGRYNEQFF TGCGCCAGCAGCCAAGTCGCCGCTAGCGGGAGATACAATGAGCAGTTCTTC
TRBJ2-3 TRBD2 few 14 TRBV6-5 CASSGGASTDTQYF TGTGCCAGCAGCGGGGGGGCTAGCACAGATACGCAGTATTTT
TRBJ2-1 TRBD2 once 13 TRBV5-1 CASSLTSGNEQFF TGCGCCAGCAGCTTGACTAGCGGCAATGAGCAGTTCTTC
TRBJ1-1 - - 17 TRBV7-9 CASSFRRGARSNTEAFF TGTGCCAGCAGCTTTCGCAGGGGCGCGAGGTCCAACACTGAAGCTTTCTTT
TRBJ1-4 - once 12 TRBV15 CATRTEGEKLFF TGTGCCACCAGGACGGAGGGTGAAAAACTGTTTTTT
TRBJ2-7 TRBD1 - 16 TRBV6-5 CASSSGQLSFFYEQYF TGTGCCAGCAGTTCGGGACAGCTCTCTTTCTTCTACGAGCAGTACTTC
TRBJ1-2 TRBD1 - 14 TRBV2 CASRGDRGDYGYTF TGTGCCAGCAGAGGGGACAGGGGGGACTATGGCTACACCTTC
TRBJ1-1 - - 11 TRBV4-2 CASSQPVGLVF TGTGCCAGCAGCCAACCTGTGGGGCTCGTCTTT
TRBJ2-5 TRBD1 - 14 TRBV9 CASNRGAGQETQYF TGTGCCAGCAACAGGGGGGCAGGTCAAGAGACCCAGTACTTC
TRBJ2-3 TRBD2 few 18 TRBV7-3 CASSLAGSSGISTDTQYF TGTGCCAGCAGCTTAGCGGGATCTAGCGGCATAAGCACAGATACGCAGTATTTT
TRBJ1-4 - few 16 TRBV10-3 CAISEPQGGGSEKLFF TGTGCCATCAGTGAGCCGCAGGGAGGGGGGAGCGAAAAACTGTTTTTT
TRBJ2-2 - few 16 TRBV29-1 CSVTLPQDFYTGELFF TGCAGCGTTACTCTACCGCAGGACTTTTACACCGGGGAGCTGTTTTTT
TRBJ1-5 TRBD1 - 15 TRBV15 CATGPGTGMRQPQHF TGTGCCACCGGGCCCGGGACAGGGATGCGTCAGCCCCAGCATTTT
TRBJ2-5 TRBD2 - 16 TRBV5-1 CASSLWSGGPQETQYF TGCGCCAGCAGCTTGTGGAGCGGGGGCCCACAAGAGACCCAGTACTTC
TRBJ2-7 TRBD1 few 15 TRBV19 CASSPGQAASYEQYF TGTGCCAGTAGTCCTGGACAGGCCGCCTCCTACGAGCAGTACTTC
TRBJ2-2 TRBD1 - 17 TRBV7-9 CASSSLRGQGLPGELFF TGTGCCAGCAGCTCCCTTAGGGGACAGGGTTTACCCGGGGAGCTGTTTTTT